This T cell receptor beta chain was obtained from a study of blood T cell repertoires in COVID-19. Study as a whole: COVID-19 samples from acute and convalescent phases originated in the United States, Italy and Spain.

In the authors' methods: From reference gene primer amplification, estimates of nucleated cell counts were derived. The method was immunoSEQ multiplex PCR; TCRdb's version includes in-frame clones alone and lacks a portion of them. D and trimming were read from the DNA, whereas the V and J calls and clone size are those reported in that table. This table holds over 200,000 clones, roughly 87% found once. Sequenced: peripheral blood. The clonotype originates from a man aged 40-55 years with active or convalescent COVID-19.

The CDR3 DNA follows: TGTGCCAGTGCGGGACTGATCAACACCGGGGAGCTGTTTTTT. Its protein product is CASAGLINTGELFF. The V gene is TRBV5-4, the J gene TRBJ2-2; the D gene is possibly TRBD2 (6 bases). V gave up 8 bases and J gave up 2 bases, with 13 bases separating them. From germline, CDR1 is SGHNT and CDR2 YYREEE (reference sequence). The CDR3 covers 14 residues.